This T cell receptor (beta chain) stems from a study of CD8 T cells in ankylosing spondylitis. The CDR3 runs to 15 residues. The V gene end was trimmed by 5 bases and the J gene end by 6 bases; junction bases not matched to a gene: 7. Per germline, CDR1 MNHNS and CDR2 SASEGT. General observations from the study: Clones tied to disease were said to be significantly enriched in matched ankylosing spondylitis synovial fluid. Past studies reported some motif variants in reactive arthritis synovial fluid and blood. Relatively scarce in peripheral blood, disease-linked clones were CD8+.

To note about this clonotype: Its specificity is not known.

Via MiXCR, TCRdb re-called the 5' RACE reads, giving one row per CDR3 protein. The sample consists of a few hundred thousand distinct CDR3 sequences, less than 25% of them appearing once. The sample taken for sequencing was blood, either unsorted or a sorted T cell fraction (not recorded which). This rearrangement joins TRBV6-1 to TRBJ2-2; 9 bases match TRBD2. The receptor was derived from a female donor with ankylosing spondylitis or in good health (not recorded which). CDR3 loop: CASSHSGRGAGELFF. The DNA of the CDR3 is TGTGCCAGCAGTCATAGCGGGAGAGGCGCCGGGGAGCTGTTTTTT.